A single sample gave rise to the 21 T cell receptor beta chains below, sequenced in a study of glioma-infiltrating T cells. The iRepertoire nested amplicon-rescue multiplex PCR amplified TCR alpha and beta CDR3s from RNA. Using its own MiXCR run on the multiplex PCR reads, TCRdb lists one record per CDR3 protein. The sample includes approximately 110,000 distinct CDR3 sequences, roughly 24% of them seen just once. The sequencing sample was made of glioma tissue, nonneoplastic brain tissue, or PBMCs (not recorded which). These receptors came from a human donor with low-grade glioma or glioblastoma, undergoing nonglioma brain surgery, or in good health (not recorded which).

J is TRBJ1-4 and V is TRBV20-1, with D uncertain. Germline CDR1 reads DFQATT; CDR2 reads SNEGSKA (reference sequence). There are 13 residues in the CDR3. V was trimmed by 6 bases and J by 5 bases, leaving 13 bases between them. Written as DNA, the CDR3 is TGCAGTGCGCGGCCGGATGGGAATGAAAAACTGTTTTTT. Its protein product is CSARPDGNEKLFF.

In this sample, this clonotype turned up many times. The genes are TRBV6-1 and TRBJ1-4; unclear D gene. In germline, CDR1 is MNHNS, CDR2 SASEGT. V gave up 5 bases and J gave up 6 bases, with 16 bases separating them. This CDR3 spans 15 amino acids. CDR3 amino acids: CASSSPGAEYEKLFF. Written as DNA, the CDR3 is TGTGCCAGCAGTTCTCCGGGCGCCGAGTATGAAAAACTGTTTTTT.

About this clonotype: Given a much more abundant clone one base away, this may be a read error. The CDR3 DNA follows: TGTGCCAGCAGTGAAGTCGGGGGGCTGTTTTTT. Amino acids: CASSEVGGLFF. The genes are TRBV2 and TRBJ2-2; a weak D match, TRBD2 (6 bases). CDR3 length equals 11 residues. Germline V gene lookup returns CDR1 SNHLY and CDR2 FYNNEI.

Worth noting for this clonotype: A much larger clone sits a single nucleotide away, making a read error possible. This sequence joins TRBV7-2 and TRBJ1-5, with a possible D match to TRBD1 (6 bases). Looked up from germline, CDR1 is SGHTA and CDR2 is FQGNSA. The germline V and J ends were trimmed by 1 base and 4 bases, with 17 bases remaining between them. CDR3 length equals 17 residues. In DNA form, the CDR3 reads TGTGCCAGCAGCTTAGTATGCGACAGGCTATTTAATCAGCCCCAGCATTTT. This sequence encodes CASSLVCDRLFNQPQHF.

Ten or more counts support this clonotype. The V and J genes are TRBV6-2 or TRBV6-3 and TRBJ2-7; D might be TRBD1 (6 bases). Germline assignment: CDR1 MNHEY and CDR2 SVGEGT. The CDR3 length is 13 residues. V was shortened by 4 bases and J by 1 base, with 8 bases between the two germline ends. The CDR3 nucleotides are TGTGCCAGCAGTTCCGGACAGTCCTACGAGCAGTACTTC. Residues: CASSSGQSYEQYF.

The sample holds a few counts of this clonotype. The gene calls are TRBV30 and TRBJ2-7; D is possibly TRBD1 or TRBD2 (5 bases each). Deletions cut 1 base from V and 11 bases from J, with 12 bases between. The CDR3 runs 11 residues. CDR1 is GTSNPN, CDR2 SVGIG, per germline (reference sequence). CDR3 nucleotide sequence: TGTGCCTGGAGTGAAGGGGCCGGGGAGTACTTC. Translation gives CAWSEGAGEYF.

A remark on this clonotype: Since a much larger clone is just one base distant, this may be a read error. In DNA, the CDR3 is TGTGCCAGCAGCTTAGAGGGTGCGGCCGTTCCCCAGTACTTC. It specifies CASSLEGAAVPQYF. The chain employs TRBV7-6 and TRBJ2-5; no firm D call. The CDR3 totals 14 residues. The V end lost 1 base, the J end lost 9 bases, and 15 bases lay between the germline ends. Per germline, CDR1 SGHVS and CDR2 FNYEAQ. Filled out from reference TRBV7-6 and TRBJ2-5, the complete variable domain reads GAGVSQSPRYKVTKRGQDVALRCDPISGHVSLYWYRQALGQGPEFLTYFNYEAQQDKSGLPNDRFSAERPEGSISTLTIQRTEQRDSAMYRCASSLEGAAVPQYFGPGTRLLVL.

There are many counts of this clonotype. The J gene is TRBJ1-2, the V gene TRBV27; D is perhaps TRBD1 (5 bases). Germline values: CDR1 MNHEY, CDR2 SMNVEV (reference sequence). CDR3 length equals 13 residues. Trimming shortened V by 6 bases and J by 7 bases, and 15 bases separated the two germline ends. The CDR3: CASRAREGGGYTF. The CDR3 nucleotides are TGTGCCAGCAGGGCCAGGGAGGGCGGTGGCTACACCTTC.

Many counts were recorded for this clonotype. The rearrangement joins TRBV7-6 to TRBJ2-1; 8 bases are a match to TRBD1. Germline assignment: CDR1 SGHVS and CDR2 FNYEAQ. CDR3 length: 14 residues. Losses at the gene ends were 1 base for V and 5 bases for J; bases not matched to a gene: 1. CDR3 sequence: CASSLGTGNNEQFF. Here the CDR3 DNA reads TGTGCCAGCAGCTTAGGGACAGGGAACAATGAGCAGTTCTTC.

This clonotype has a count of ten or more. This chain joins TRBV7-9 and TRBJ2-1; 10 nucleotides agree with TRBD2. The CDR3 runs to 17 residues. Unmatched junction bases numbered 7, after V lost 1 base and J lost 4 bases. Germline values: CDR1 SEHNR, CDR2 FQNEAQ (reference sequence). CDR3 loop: CASSLEVLAGSYNEQFF. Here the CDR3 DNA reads TGTGCCAGCAGCTTAGAAGTACTAGCGGGATCTTACAATGAGCAGTTCTTC.

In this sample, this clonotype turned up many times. In DNA form, the CDR3 reads TGTGCCAGCAGGGAGGCGGCCTCTAATGAGCAGTTCTTC. The encoded protein is CASREAASNEQFF. This chain joins TRBV3-1 and TRBJ2-1; D may be TRBD2 (5 bases). From germline, CDR1 is LGHDT and CDR2 YNNKEL (reference sequence). The CDR3 consists of 13 residues. Trimming took 6 bases from V and 7 from J, leaving 13 bases between them.

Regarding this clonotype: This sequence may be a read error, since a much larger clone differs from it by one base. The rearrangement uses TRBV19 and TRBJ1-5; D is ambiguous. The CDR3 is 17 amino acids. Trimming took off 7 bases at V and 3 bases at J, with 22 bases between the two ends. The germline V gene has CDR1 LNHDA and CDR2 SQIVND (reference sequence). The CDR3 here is CASNPKYGSQSNQPQHF. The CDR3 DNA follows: TGTGCCAGTAACCCCAAATACGGCAGCCAATCCAATCAGCCCCAGCATTTT. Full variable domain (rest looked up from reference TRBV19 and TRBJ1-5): DGGITQSPKYLFRKEGQNVTLSCEQNLNHDAMYWYRQDPGQGLRLIYYSQIVNDFQKGDIAEGYSVSREKKESFPLTVTSAQKNPTAFYLCASNPKYGSQSNQPQHFGDGTRLSIL.

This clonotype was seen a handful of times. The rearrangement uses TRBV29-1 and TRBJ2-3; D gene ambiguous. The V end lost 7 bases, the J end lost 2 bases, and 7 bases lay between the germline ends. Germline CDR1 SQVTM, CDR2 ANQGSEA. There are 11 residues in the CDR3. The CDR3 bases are TGCAGCGGGGGTCCCACAGATACGCAGTATTTT. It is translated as CSGGPTDTQYF.

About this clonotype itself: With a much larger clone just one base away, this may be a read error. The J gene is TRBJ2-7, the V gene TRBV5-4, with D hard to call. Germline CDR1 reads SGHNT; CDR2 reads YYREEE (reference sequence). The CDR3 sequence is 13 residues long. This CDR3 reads CASSLVGSYERYF. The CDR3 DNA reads TGTGCCAGCAGCTTGGTAGGATCCTACGAGCGGTACTTC.

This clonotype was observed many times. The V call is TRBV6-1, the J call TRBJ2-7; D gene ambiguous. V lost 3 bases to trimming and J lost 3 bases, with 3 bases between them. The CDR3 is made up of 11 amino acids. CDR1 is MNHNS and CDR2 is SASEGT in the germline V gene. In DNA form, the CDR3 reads TGTGCCAGCAGTGACAGCTACGAGCAGTACTTC. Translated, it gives CASSDSYEQYF.

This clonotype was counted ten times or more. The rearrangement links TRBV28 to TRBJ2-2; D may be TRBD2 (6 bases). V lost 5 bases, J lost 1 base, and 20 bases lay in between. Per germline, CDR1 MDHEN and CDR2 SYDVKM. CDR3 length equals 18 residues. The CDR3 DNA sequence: TGTGCCAGCAGTCCCTTGGGGGTATGGGGACTGAACACCGGGGAGCTGTTTTTT. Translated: CASSPLGVWGLNTGELFF.

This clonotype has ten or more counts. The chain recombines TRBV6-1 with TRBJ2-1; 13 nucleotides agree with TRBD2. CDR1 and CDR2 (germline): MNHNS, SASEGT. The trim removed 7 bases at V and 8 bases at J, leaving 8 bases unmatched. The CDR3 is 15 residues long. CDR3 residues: CASTTRTSGRYEQFF. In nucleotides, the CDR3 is TGTGCCAGCACTACTCGGACTAGCGGGAGATATGAGCAGTTCTTC.

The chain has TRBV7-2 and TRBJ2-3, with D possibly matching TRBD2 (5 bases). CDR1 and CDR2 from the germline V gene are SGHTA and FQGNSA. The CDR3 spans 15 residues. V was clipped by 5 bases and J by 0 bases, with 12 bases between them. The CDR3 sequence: CASSIQRESTDTQYF. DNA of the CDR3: TGTGCCAGCAGCATACAGAGGGAGAGCACAGATACGCAGTATTTT.

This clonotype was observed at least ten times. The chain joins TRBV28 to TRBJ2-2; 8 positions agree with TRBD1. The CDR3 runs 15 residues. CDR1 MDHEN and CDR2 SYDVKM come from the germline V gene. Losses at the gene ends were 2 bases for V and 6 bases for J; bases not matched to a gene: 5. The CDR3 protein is CASSLMTGASGELFF. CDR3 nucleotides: TGTGCCAGCAGTTTAATGACAGGGGCCTCCGGGGAGCTGTTTTTT.

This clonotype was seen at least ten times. CDR3 residues: CASSEIELAYEQYF. The DNA of the CDR3 is TGTGCCAGCAGTGAAATAGAATTAGCCTACGAGCAGTACTTC. The genes are TRBV6-1 and TRBJ2-7; D uncertain. This CDR3 region has 14 residues. Germline V lookup: CDR1 MNHNS, CDR2 SASEGT. The V end lost 2 bases, the J end lost 2 bases, and 10 bases lay between the germline ends.

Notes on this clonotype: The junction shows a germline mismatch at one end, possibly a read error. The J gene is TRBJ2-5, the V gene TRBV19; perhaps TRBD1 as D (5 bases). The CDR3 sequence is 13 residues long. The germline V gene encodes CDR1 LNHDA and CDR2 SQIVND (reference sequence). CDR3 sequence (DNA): TGTGCCAGTAGTGAAGCGACAGAAGAGGCCCAGTACTTC. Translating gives CASSEATEEAQYF. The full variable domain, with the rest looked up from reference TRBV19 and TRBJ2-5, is DGGITQSPKYLFRKEGQNVTLSCEQNLNHDAMYWYRQDPGQGLRLIYYSQIVNDFQKGDIAEGYSVSREKKESFPLTVTSAQKNPTAFYLCASSEATEEAQYFGPGTRLLVL.